The clone carrying this T cell receptor (beta chain) was counted a few times. Antigen unknown. Unique molecular identifiers featured in each of the TCR beta cDNA libraries. One entry per CDR3 protein, called by TCRdb with MiXCR from the PCR reads. The sample has about 810,000 distinct CDR3 sequences, approximately 50% seen once. This CDR3 has 14 residues. Trimming cost V 7 bases and J 5 bases; bases outside gene matches: 6. The germline CDR1 and CDR2 sequences are SGHTA and FQGNSA. This sample is part of a study of post-analysis software for immune sequencing data. On the study more broadly: Disease courses included relapsing-remitting, secondary progressive and progressive-relapsing multiple sclerosis.

The study's findings and limits: Comparison of patients with controls showed 4 to 6 TRBV segments more frequent in patients, TRBV5-6, TRBV5-1 and TRBV20-1 among them.

V usage is TRBV7-2 and J usage is TRBJ1-2; 11 bases align to TRBD1. The TCR was taken from a girl aged 10 to 17 with multiple sclerosis. Sequenced sample: blood. The CDR3 region has the DNA TGTGCCAGCACCAGGACAGGGGGCGGATATGGCTACACCTTC. Translating it yields CASTRTGGGYGYTF.